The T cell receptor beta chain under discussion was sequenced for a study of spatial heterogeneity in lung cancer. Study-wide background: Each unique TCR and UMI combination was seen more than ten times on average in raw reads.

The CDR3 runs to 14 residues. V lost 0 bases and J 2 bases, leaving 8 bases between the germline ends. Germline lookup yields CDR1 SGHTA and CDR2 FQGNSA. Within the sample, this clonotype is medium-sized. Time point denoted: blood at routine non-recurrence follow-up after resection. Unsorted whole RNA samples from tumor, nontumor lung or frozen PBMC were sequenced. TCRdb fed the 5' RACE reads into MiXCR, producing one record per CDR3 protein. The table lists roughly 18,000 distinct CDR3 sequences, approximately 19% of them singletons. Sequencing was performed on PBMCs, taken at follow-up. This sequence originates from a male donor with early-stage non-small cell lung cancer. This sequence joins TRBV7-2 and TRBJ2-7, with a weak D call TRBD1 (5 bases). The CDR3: CASSLAGQAYEQYF. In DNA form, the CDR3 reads TGTGCCAGCAGCTTAGCGGGGCAGGCCTACGAGCAGTACTTC. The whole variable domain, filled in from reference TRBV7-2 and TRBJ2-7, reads GAGVSQSPSNKVTEKGKDVELRCDPISGHTALYWYRQSLGQGLEFLIYFQGNSAPDKSGLPSDRFSAERTGGSVSTLTIQRTQQEDSAVYLCASSLAGQAYEQYFGPGTRLTVT.